Below, 29 T cell receptor beta chains from the same sample are listed, as sequenced in a study of control samples from healthy donors and cancer patients. TCRdb keeps only in-frame clones here, not all; method: immunoSEQ multiplex PCR. The sample has tens of thousands of clones, approximately 88% seen once; the top ten hold under 40%. Input material: PBMCs. The receptors were sampled from a man aged 65 to 79 with lung cancer.

The chain combines TRBV29-1 with TRBJ2-1; TRBD2 aligns across 12 bases. The CDR3 contains 18 residues. Germline trimming cut 6 bases from V and 0 bases from J; bases unmatched to any gene: 12. The germline V gene has CDR1 SQVTM and CDR2 ANQGSEA. The CDR3 here is CSVQLAGGTRSSYNEQFF. In DNA, the CDR3 is TGCAGCGTCCAACTAGCGGGGGGTACGAGGAGCTCCTACAATGAGCAGTTCTTC.

The V call is TRBV19, the J call TRBJ2-5; TRBD2 matches 8 bases. Germline V gene lookup returns CDR1 LNHDA and CDR2 SQIVND (reference sequence). The CDR3 is 16 residues long. With 5 bases clipped from V and 5 bases from J, the junction kept 13 bases outside the gene matches. CDR3 in DNA: TGTGCCAGTAGTCTCCAAGCGGGGGCTCGCATGGAGACCCAGTACTTC. Its translation is CASSLQAGARMETQYF.

This clone was observed a few times. The CDR3 is CASSLFPGLGNTIYF. The CDR3 nucleotides are TGTGCCAGCAGTTTATTTCCGGGACTGGGAAACACCATATATTTT. The chain links TRBV27 to TRBJ1-3; TRBD1 might be the D (5 bases). V was clipped by 1 base and J by 4 bases, with 11 bases between them. The germline V gene has CDR1 MNHEY and CDR2 SMNVEV (reference sequence). The CDR3 runs 15 residues.

A single count supports this clone. V and J are TRBV10-3 and TRBJ2-3, with 15 bases fitting TRBD2. With 0 bases clipped from V and 4 bases from J, the junction kept 8 bases outside the gene matches. Germline CDR1 ENHRY, CDR2 SYGVKD. The CDR3 covers 19 residues. The CDR3 here is CAISESWTSGGAESDTQYF. The CDR3 DNA reads TGTGCCATCAGTGAGTCGTGGACTAGCGGGGGGGCAGAATCAGATACGCAGTATTTT.

This sequence joins TRBV27 and TRBJ1-5; TRBD1 might be the D (5 bases). Trimming took off 7 bases at V and 1 base at J, with 11 bases between the two ends. Germline CDR1 reads MNHEY; CDR2 reads SMNVEV (reference sequence). The CDR3 spans 14 residues. This chain's CDR3 is CASMETVSNQPQHF. For the CDR3, the DNA is TGTGCCAGCATGGAGACAGTGAGCAATCAGCCCCAGCATTTT.

J is TRBJ1-5 and V is TRBV19; no clear D. Trimming took off 5 bases at V and 5 bases at J, with 4 bases between the two ends. The CDR3 runs to 11 residues. The germline CDR1 and CDR2 sequences are LNHDA and SQIVND (reference sequence). The chain's CDR3 is CASSADQPQHF. The CDR3 DNA reads TGTGCCAGTAGTGCAGATCAGCCCCAGCATTTT.

This clone was seen only a few times. The J gene is TRBJ2-1, the V gene TRBV6-2 or TRBV6-3; D uncertain. V lost 4 bases and J 10 bases, leaving 17 bases between the germline ends. CDR1 MNHEY and CDR2 SVGEGT come from the germline V gene. The CDR3 runs 14 residues. The CDR3 protein is CASSSNQFTGEQFF. DNA of the CDR3: TGTGCCAGCAGTTCGAACCAATTCACTGGGGAGCAGTTCTTC.

The V and J genes are TRBV25-1 and TRBJ1-2; TRBD1 matches 7 bases. The CDR3 length is 14 residues. Germline loops: CDR1 MGHDK, CDR2 SYGVNS. Trimming took 1 base from V and 4 from J; bases not matched to a gene: 3. CDR3 sequence: CASSESGQLYGYTF. The CDR3 DNA follows: TGTGCCAGCAGTGAATCGGGACAGCTCTATGGCTACACCTTC.

The rearrangement joins TRBV5-8 to TRBJ2-3, with D perhaps given as TRBD1 or TRBD2 (6 bases each). With 1 base removed from V and 4 bases from J, the gap between germline ends came to 16 bases. The CDR3 is made up of 16 amino acids. Germline lookup yields CDR1 SGHTS and CDR2 YDEGEE. The CDR3 DNA follows: TGTGCCAGCAGCTTGTTGGGGGGCGATCGGGCAGATACGCAGTATTTT. This sequence encodes CASSLLGGDRADTQYF. Full variable domain (outside the CDR3, taken from reference TRBV5-8 and TRBJ2-3): EAGVTQSPTHLIKTRGQQATLRCSPISGHTSVYWYQQALGLGLQFLLWYDEGEERNRGNFPPRFSGRQFPNYSSELNVNALELEDSALYLCASSLLGGDRADTQYFGPGTRLTVL.

The chain combines TRBV30 with TRBJ1-1, with unresolved D. This CDR3 spans 13 amino acids. Germline CDR1 is GTSNPN and CDR2 is SVGIG (reference sequence). V was trimmed by 8 bases and J by 1 base, leaving 14 bases between them. In DNA, the CDR3 is TGTGCCCTCCGGCGGGGTTGGAACACTGAAGCTTTCTTT. Protein: CALRRGWNTEAFF. Using reference TRBV30 and TRBJ1-1 for the parts outside the CDR3, the full variable domain is SQTIHQWPATLVQPVGSPLSLECTVEGTSNPNLYWYRQAAGRGLQLLFYSVGIGQISSEVPQNLSASRPQDRQFILSSKKLLLSDSGFYLCALRRGWNTEAFFGQGTRLTVV.

This chain joins TRBV27 and TRBJ2-1; D is perhaps TRBD1 (6 bases). Deletions cut 1 base from V and 6 bases from J, with 7 bases between. The CDR3 loop spans 13 amino acids. Germline CDR1 MNHEY, CDR2 SMNVEV (reference sequence). This chain's CDR3 is CASSLLTGNEQFF. CDR3 nucleotides: TGTGCCAGCAGTTTATTGACAGGCAATGAGCAGTTCTTC.

This clone appeared a few times. The genes are TRBV24-1 and TRBJ1-5; possibly TRBD1 for D (5 bases). CDR3 length equals 15 residues. Germline assignment: CDR1 KGHDR and CDR2 SFDVKD. V was pared by 2 bases and J by 4 bases, with 11 bases between. The CDR3 protein is CATSDSGAPNQPQHF. In DNA, the CDR3 is TGTGCCACCAGTGATTCCGGGGCCCCTAATCAGCCCCAGCATTTT.

The rearrangement joins TRBV29-1 to TRBJ1-6; a possible D gene is TRBD1 (6 bases). CDR1 is SQVTM and CDR2 is ANQGSEA in the germline V gene. V shed 7 bases and J shed 7 bases, with 17 bases lying between them. This CDR3 has 14 amino acids. CDR3 in amino acids: CSAKKGGENSPLHF. CDR3 DNA sequence: TGCAGCGCGAAAAAGGGGGGCGAGAATTCACCCCTCCACTTT.

The chain links TRBV4-2 to TRBJ1-1; 8 nucleotides agree with TRBD1. The junction had 7 bases not matched to a gene; V was cut back by 0 bases and J by 1 base. Germline-derived CDR1 and CDR2 are LGHNA and YNFKEQ. The CDR3 has 17 residues. CDR3 residues: CASSQDVRGTGNTEAFF. The DNA for the CDR3 is TGTGCCAGCAGCCAAGATGTCCGTGGGACAGGGAACACTGAAGCTTTCTTT.

This clone has a single count. The chain uses TRBV3-1 (or the pseudogene TRBV3-2) and TRBJ1-5, with D tentatively TRBD1 (6 bases). V gave up 0 bases and J gave up 1 base, with 13 bases separating them. The CDR3 length is 17 residues. The V gene's germline CDR1 is LGHDT and CDR2 YNNKEL (reference sequence). CDR3 sequence: CASSQDLRGPSNQPQHF. The CDR3 DNA reads as TGTGCCAGCAGCCAAGACCTTCGGGGGCCGAGCAATCAGCCCCAGCATTTT.

The chain combines TRBV19 with TRBJ2-3; D is uncertain. There are 15 residues in the CDR3. Germline CDR1 reads LNHDA; CDR2 reads SQIVND (reference sequence). V was clipped by 5 bases and J by 2 bases, with 14 bases between them. The chain's CDR3 is CASSFNTGYTDTQYF. CDR3 nucleotides: TGTGCCAGTAGTTTCAACACTGGGTACACAGATACGCAGTATTTT.

V is TRBV28 and J is TRBJ1-5; possibly TRBD1 for D (5 bases). V shed 3 bases and J shed 11 bases, with 17 bases lying between them. CDR3 length: 14 amino acids. Germline values: CDR1 MDHEN, CDR2 SYDVKM. CDR3 coding DNA: TGTGCCAGCAGTTTTTTTGGACGCTGGGGGTCCCAGCATTTT. The encoded protein is CASSFFGRWGSQHF.

This clone was seen a handful of times. V is TRBV2 and J is TRBJ1-2; 8 bases align to TRBD1. Germline CDR1 SNHLY, CDR2 FYNNEI. Trimming removed 6 bases from V and 9 bases from J; junction bases left unmatched: 9. The CDR3 has 13 amino acids. The CDR3 DNA sequence: TGTGCCAGCAGAGAACAGGGGGAACTGAGCTACACCTTC. Amino acid sequence: CASREQGELSYTF.

The V and J genes are TRBV10-1 and TRBJ2-1; the match to TRBD2 covers 14 bases. Germline V CDR1 and CDR2: WNHNN, SYGVQD (reference sequence). V shed 3 bases and J 6 bases; nucleotides not matched to a gene: 1. This CDR3 has 15 residues. CDR3 in amino acids: CASSDGTSGGNEQFF. CDR3 coding DNA: TGCGCCAGCAGTGACGGGACTAGCGGGGGCAATGAGCAGTTCTTC.

The genes are TRBV7-9 and TRBJ1-1; 7 bases agree with TRBD1. The V gene's germline CDR1 is SEHNR and CDR2 FQNEAQ (reference sequence). The trim removed 0 bases at V and 5 bases at J, leaving 12 bases unmatched. The CDR3 is 17 residues long. CDR3 residues: CASSLASQLTGRTEAFF. The CDR3, as DNA: TGTGCCAGCAGCTTAGCGAGTCAGTTGACAGGGAGAACTGAAGCTTTCTTT.

Only a few counts were recorded for this clone. V usage is TRBV11-3 and J usage is TRBJ2-1; no clear D gene. This CDR3 is built from 13 residues. Germline V gene data show CDR1 as SGHNT and CDR2 as YENEEA. V was cut by 1 base and J by 5 bases, with 6 bases left in between. As DNA, the CDR3 is TGTGCCAGCAGCTTAGCCCAGCACAATGAGCAGTTCTTC. Protein sequence: CASSLAQHNEQFF.

The chain is built from TRBV7-8 and TRBJ2-7; D not certain. CDR1 and CDR2 (germline): SGHVS, FQNEAQ. The CDR3 totals 14 residues. Trimming removed 3 bases from V and 0 bases from J, with 9 bases in between. The CDR3 loop is CASSFEVLSYEQYF. For the CDR3, the DNA is TGTGCCAGCAGCTTCGAAGTCCTCTCCTACGAGCAGTACTTC. Full variable domain (missing parts from reference TRBV7-8 and TRBJ2-7): GAGVSQSPRYKVAKRGQDVALRCDPISGHVSLFWYQQALGQGPEFLTYFQNEAQLDKSGLPSDRFFAERPEGSVSTLKIQRTQQEDSAVYLCASSFEVLSYEQYFGPGTRLTVT.

The chain links TRBV4-2 to TRBJ1-1; D gene ambiguous. The CDR3 is made up of 15 amino acids. Trimming removed 1 base from V and 3 bases from J, with 12 bases in between. CDR1 and CDR2 (germline): LGHNA, YNFKEQ. The CDR3 sequence: CASSQGVQWDTEAFF. CDR3 in DNA: TGTGCCAGCAGCCAAGGTGTCCAGTGGGACACTGAAGCTTTCTTT.

This sequence joins TRBV3-1 (or the pseudogene TRBV3-2) and TRBJ2-6, with TRBD1 as a possible D gene (6 bases). This CDR3 spans 15 amino acids. Trimming shortened V by 1 base and J by 2 bases, and 6 bases separated the two germline ends. Germline-derived CDR1 and CDR2 are LGHDT and YNNKEL (reference sequence). CDR3 amino acids: CASSQAGAGANVLTF. CDR3 DNA sequence: TGTGCCAGCAGCCAAGCAGGGGCTGGGGCCAACGTCCTGACTTTC.

The chain uses TRBV3-1 (or the pseudogene TRBV3-2) and TRBJ2-3, with a weak D call TRBD2 (5 bases). V gave up 1 base and J gave up 1 base, with 9 bases separating them. This CDR3 comprises 15 residues. CDR1 and CDR2 (germline): LGHDT, YNNKEL (reference sequence). The CDR3 coding sequence is TGTGCCAGCAGCCAAGCACTAGTCGGCACAGATACGCAGTATTTT. This translates into CASSQALVGTDTQYF.

This clone was recorded only once. The V and J genes are TRBV4-1 and TRBJ1-1; weak D call: TRBD1 (6 bases). Trimming took 2 bases from V and 0 from J, leaving 16 bases between them. CDR1 MGHRA and CDR2 YSYEKL come from the germline V gene. This CDR3 is 17 amino acids long. CDR3 in amino acids: CASSQKGGGRMNTEAFF. CDR3 in DNA: TGCGCCAGCAGCCAAAAGGGGGGGGGAAGAATGAACACTGAAGCTTTCTTT.

The chain has TRBV19 and TRBJ2-5, with D maybe TRBD2 (6 bases). Germline V gene lookup returns CDR1 LNHDA and CDR2 SQIVND (reference sequence). CDR3 length: 15 amino acids. Trimming removed 4 bases from V and 3 bases from J, with 15 bases in between. The CDR3 nucleotides are TGTGCCAGTAGTAGATCCGGGACTCGAGAAGAGACCCAGTACTTC. Its protein is CASSRSGTREETQYF.

Only a few counts were recorded for this clone. The J gene is TRBJ1-2, the V gene TRBV29-1; 10 positions match TRBD1. The junction had 4 bases not matched to a gene; V was cut back by 4 bases and J by 8 bases. The germline V gene has CDR1 SQVTM and CDR2 ANQGSEA. The CDR3 has 12 residues. The CDR3 here is CSVGTGGRGYTF. The CDR3 DNA sequence: TGCAGCGTTGGGACAGGGGGGAGGGGCTACACCTTC.

J is TRBJ1-1 and V is TRBV5-4; D unresolved. The CDR3 runs to 11 residues. Looked up from germline, CDR1 is SGHNT and CDR2 is YYREEE (reference sequence). V was shortened by 1 base and J by 2 bases, with 0 bases between the two germline ends. CDR3 sequence (DNA): TGTGCCAGCAGCTTGAACACTGAAGCTTTCTTT. Translating gives CASSLNTEAFF.